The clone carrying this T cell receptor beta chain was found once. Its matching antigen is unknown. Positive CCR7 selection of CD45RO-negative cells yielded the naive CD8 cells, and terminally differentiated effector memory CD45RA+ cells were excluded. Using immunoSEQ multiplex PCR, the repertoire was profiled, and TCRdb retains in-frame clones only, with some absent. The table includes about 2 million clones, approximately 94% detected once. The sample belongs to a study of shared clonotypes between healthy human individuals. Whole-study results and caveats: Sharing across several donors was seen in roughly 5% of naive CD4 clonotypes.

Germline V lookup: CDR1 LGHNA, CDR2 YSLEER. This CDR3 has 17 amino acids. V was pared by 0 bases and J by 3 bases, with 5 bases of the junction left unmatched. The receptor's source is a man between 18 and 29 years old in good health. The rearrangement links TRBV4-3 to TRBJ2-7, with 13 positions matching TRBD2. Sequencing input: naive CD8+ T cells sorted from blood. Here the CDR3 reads CASSQDAGLAGIYEQYF. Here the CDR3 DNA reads TGCGCCAGCAGCCAAGACGCGGGACTAGCGGGAATCTACGAGCAGTACTTC.